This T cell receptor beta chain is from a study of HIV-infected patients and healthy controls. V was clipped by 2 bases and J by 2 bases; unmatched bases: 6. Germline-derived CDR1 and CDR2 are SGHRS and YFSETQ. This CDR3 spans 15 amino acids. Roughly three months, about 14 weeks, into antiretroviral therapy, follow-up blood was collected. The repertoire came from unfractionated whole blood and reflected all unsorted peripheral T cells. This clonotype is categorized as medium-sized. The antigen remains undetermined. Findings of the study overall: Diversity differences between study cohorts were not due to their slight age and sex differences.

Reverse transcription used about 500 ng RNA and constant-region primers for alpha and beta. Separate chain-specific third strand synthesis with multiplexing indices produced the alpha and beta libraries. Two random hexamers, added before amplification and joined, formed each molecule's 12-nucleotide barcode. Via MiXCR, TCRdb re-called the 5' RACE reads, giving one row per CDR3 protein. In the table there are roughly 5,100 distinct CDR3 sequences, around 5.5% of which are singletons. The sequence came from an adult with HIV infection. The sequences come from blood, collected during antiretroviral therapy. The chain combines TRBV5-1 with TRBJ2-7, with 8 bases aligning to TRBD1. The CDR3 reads CASSLWTGMTYEQYF. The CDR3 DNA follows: TGCGCCAGCAGCTTATGGACAGGGATGACCTACGAGCAGTACTTC.